The following is a T cell receptor beta chain sequence with its context. These data originate in a study of T cell changes during pregnancy in multiple sclerosis. Sequenced by immunoSEQ multiplex PCR; TCRdb stores in-frame clones only, minus some. There are about 36,000 clones in the sample; roughly 94% occur only once, and 0.47% lies in the top ten. The germline gives CDR1 WNHNN, CDR2 SYGVQD (reference sequence). This CDR3 has 13 residues. V was trimmed by 3 bases and J by 4 bases, leaving 9 bases between them. The source was CD4+ T cells from peripheral blood mononuclear cells, collected after pregnancy. The receptor was derived from a female donor with multiple sclerosis, enrolled in a pregnancy study. The chain employs TRBV10-1 and TRBJ2-5; no clear D gene. The CDR3, as DNA: TGCGCCAGCAGTGATTCCAGTGGAGAGACCCAGTACTTC. Its protein is CASSDSSGETQYF.